This is a list of T cell receptor beta chains from one sample in a study of CD8 T cells in Susac syndrome. TCRdb used MiXCR to reprocess the immunoSEQ multiplex PCR reads, holding one entry per CDR3 protein. Among about 130,000 distinct CDR3 sequences, nearly 95% were seen once, and the ten largest hold around 0.12%. The material sequenced was CD4+ T cells from PBMCs. These TCRs come from a human donor in good health. The CDR3 runs from the conserved cysteine through the conserved F or W. Each record gives: J gene, clone size, D gene, V gene, CDR3 protein, CDR3 DNA. A D gene is named only where the DNA matches it firmly. Where a row states a size, it is once, few, many or the class of an expanded clone; other rows omit it.

j_call: TRBJ2-3
clone_size: once
d_call: .
v_call: TRBV12-3/TRBV12-4
cdr3_aa: CASSGLGGAADTQYF
cdr3_nt: TGTGCCAGCAGCGGCTTGGGGGGGGCCGCAGATACGCAGTATTTT

j_call: TRBJ1-2
clone_size: .
d_call: .
v_call: TRBV7-9
cdr3_aa: CASSSTPGYGYTF
cdr3_nt: TGTGCCAGCAGCTCGACCCCTGGCTATGGCTACACCTTC

j_call: TRBJ1-1
clone_size: .
d_call: TRBD1
v_call: TRBV28
cdr3_aa: CASRSWTGRNTEAFF
cdr3_nt: TGTGCCAGCAGATCTTGGACAGGGAGGAACACTGAAGCTTTCTTT

j_call: TRBJ2-7
clone_size: .
d_call: TRBD1
v_call: TRBV20-1
cdr3_aa: CSAVQGAYEQYF
cdr3_nt: TGCAGTGCAGTGCAGGGGGCTTACGAGCAGTACTTC

j_call: TRBJ2-5
clone_size: .
d_call: TRBD2
v_call: TRBV7-8
cdr3_aa: CASSLSSGTSGQETQYF
cdr3_nt: TGTGCCAGCAGCTTGTCCTCCGGGACTAGCGGCCAAGAGACCCAGTACTTC

j_call: TRBJ2-3
clone_size: .
d_call: .
v_call: TRBV7-2
cdr3_aa: CASSSSPDTQYF
cdr3_nt: TGTGCCAGCAGCTCCTCTCCCGATACGCAGTATTTT

j_call: TRBJ2-5
clone_size: .
d_call: .
v_call: TRBV7-2
cdr3_aa: CASSLARQVQETQYF
cdr3_nt: TGTGCCAGCAGCTTAGCCCGACAGGTCCAAGAGACCCAGTACTTC

j_call: TRBJ2-2
clone_size: few
d_call: TRBD1
v_call: TRBV7-2
cdr3_aa: CASSLGQGSTGELFF
cdr3_nt: TGTGCCAGCAGCTTAGGACAGGGAAGCACCGGGGAGCTGTTTTTT

j_call: TRBJ2-3
clone_size: .
d_call: .
v_call: TRBV5-1
cdr3_aa: CASSFYSRETDTQYF
cdr3_nt: TGCGCCAGCAGCTTTTACTCCAGGGAAACAGATACGCAGTATTTT

j_call: TRBJ2-7
clone_size: .
d_call: TRBD2
v_call: TRBV5-1
cdr3_aa: CASSTQGLAGAVSRYF
cdr3_nt: TGCGCCAGCAGCACCCAAGGACTAGCGGGAGCTGTGTCGCGGTACTTC

j_call: TRBJ2-3
clone_size: once
d_call: .
v_call: TRBV18
cdr3_aa: CASSPSSYETDTQYF
cdr3_nt: TGTGCCAGCTCACCTAGCAGCTATGAGACAGATACGCAGTATTTT

j_call: TRBJ1-4
clone_size: once
d_call: TRBD1
v_call: TRBV5-6
cdr3_aa: CASSETGTGGEKLFF
cdr3_nt: TGTGCCAGCAGCGAAACCGGGACAGGGGGTGAAAAACTGTTTTTT

j_call: TRBJ2-7
clone_size: .
d_call: .
v_call: TRBV10-1
cdr3_aa: CASSEANEKEQYF
cdr3_nt: TGCGCCAGCAGTGAGGCGAATGAAAAGGAGCAGTACTTC

j_call: TRBJ1-5
clone_size: .
d_call: .
v_call: TRBV3-1
cdr3_aa: CASSPDPINQPQHF
cdr3_nt: TGTGCCAGCAGCCCCGACCCCATCAATCAGCCCCAGCATTTT

j_call: TRBJ2-1
clone_size: .
d_call: .
v_call: TRBV30
cdr3_aa: CAWSVLVGGYNEQFF
cdr3_nt: TGTGCCTGGAGTGTGCTGGTGGGAGGCTACAATGAGCAGTTCTTC

j_call: TRBJ2-3
clone_size: .
d_call: TRBD2
v_call: TRBV9
cdr3_aa: CASSVGTSGTDTQYF
cdr3_nt: TGTGCCAGCAGCGTAGGGACTAGCGGCACAGATACGCAGTATTTT

j_call: TRBJ2-5
clone_size: .
d_call: .
v_call: TRBV14
cdr3_aa: CASSQDSRVLYQETQYF
cdr3_nt: TGTGCCAGCAGCCAAGATTCAAGGGTATTGTACCAAGAGACCCAGTACTTC

j_call: TRBJ1-3
clone_size: .
d_call: .
v_call: TRBV3-1
cdr3_aa: CASSGGDSSGNTIYF
cdr3_nt: TGTGCCAGCAGCGGGGGGGATTCCTCTGGAAACACCATATATTTT

j_call: TRBJ2-5
clone_size: .
d_call: TRBD2
v_call: TRBV28
cdr3_aa: CASRSAGGPGETQYF
cdr3_nt: TGTGCCAGCAGGTCCGCGGGAGGGCCAGGAGAGACCCAGTACTTC

j_call: TRBJ2-7
clone_size: .
d_call: TRBD2
v_call: TRBV20-1
cdr3_aa: CSALLAGVHEQYF
cdr3_nt: TGCAGTGCGTTACTAGCGGGAGTGCACGAGCAGTACTTC

j_call: TRBJ1-4
clone_size: .
d_call: .
v_call: TRBV6-5
cdr3_aa: CASSSGWKNEKLFF
cdr3_nt: TGTGCCAGCAGCTCAGGGTGGAAAAATGAAAAACTGTTTTTT

j_call: TRBJ2-3
clone_size: .
d_call: TRBD2
v_call: TRBV27
cdr3_aa: CASSLLAGGPTDTQYF
cdr3_nt: TGTGCCAGCAGTTTATTGGCGGGAGGGCCTACAGATACGCAGTATTTT

j_call: TRBJ2-1
clone_size: .
d_call: .
v_call: TRBV2
cdr3_aa: CASSPGLNSYNEQFF
cdr3_nt: TGTGCCAGCAGCCCTGGATTAAATTCCTACAATGAGCAGTTCTTC

j_call: TRBJ2-7
clone_size: once
d_call: .
v_call: TRBV3-1
cdr3_aa: CASGDLYVQYF
cdr3_nt: TGTGCCAGCGGGGACCTATACGTGCAGTACTTC

j_call: TRBJ1-2
clone_size: .
d_call: .
v_call: TRBV7-9
cdr3_aa: CASSLVGRNYGYTF
cdr3_nt: TGTGCCAGCAGCTTAGTTGGCAGGAACTATGGCTACACCTTC

j_call: TRBJ2-7
clone_size: .
d_call: TRBD2
v_call: TRBV7-9
cdr3_aa: CASRSAGGPGEQYF
cdr3_nt: TGTGCCAGCAGGTCAGCGGGAGGGCCGGGCGAGCAGTACTTC

j_call: TRBJ2-7
clone_size: .
d_call: TRBD2
v_call: TRBV4-1
cdr3_aa: CASGFSGTSGYYEQYF
cdr3_nt: TGCGCCAGCGGTTTTTCCGGGACTAGCGGTTACTACGAGCAGTACTTC

j_call: TRBJ2-1
clone_size: .
d_call: .
v_call: TRBV6-6
cdr3_aa: CASSDPAGTYNEQFF
cdr3_nt: TGTGCCAGCAGTGACCCGGCGGGGACCTACAATGAGCAGTTCTTC

j_call: TRBJ2-1
clone_size: .
d_call: TRBD1
v_call: TRBV12-3/TRBV12-4
cdr3_aa: CASTLGQGNNEQFF
cdr3_nt: TGTGCCAGCACCCTTGGACAGGGGAATAATGAGCAGTTCTTC

j_call: TRBJ2-1
clone_size: .
d_call: .
v_call: TRBV29-1
cdr3_aa: CSVGGTYNEQFF
cdr3_nt: TGCAGCGTTGGGGGGACCTACAATGAGCAGTTCTTC

j_call: TRBJ1-5
clone_size: .
d_call: TRBD1
v_call: TRBV29-1
cdr3_aa: CSVLTGGRSNQPQHF
cdr3_nt: TGCAGCGTTCTGACAGGGGGACGTAGCAATCAGCCCCAGCATTTT

j_call: TRBJ2-5
clone_size: .
d_call: .
v_call: TRBV9
cdr3_aa: CASSVSRGQETQYF
cdr3_nt: TGTGCCAGCAGCGTATCCCGGGGCCAAGAGACCCAGTACTTC

j_call: TRBJ1-4
clone_size: .
d_call: TRBD1
v_call: TRBV3-1
cdr3_aa: CASSHSPTGTGWRANEKLFF
cdr3_nt: TGTGCCAGCAGCCACAGCCCCACCGGGACAGGGTGGCGAGCTAATGAAAAACTGTTTTTT

j_call: TRBJ1-1
clone_size: few
d_call: .
v_call: TRBV18
cdr3_aa: CASSLNRNTEAFF
cdr3_nt: TGTGCCAGCTCACTCAACAGGAACACTGAAGCTTTCTTT

j_call: TRBJ2-2
clone_size: .
d_call: .
v_call: TRBV5-1
cdr3_aa: CASSLVAGAGELFF
cdr3_nt: TGCGCCAGCAGCTTGGTTGCAGGCGCCGGGGAGCTGTTTTTT

j_call: TRBJ2-3
clone_size: once
d_call: TRBD2
v_call: TRBV11-2
cdr3_aa: CASTSGISTDTQYF
cdr3_nt: TGTGCCAGCACTAGCGGGATCAGCACAGATACGCAGTATTTT

j_call: TRBJ2-5
clone_size: .
d_call: .
v_call: TRBV5-4
cdr3_aa: CASSLVQGRETQYF
cdr3_nt: TGTGCCAGCAGCTTGGTGCAGGGCCGCGAGACCCAGTACTTC

j_call: TRBJ2-1
clone_size: .
d_call: TRBD1
v_call: TRBV29-1
cdr3_aa: CSVEGTGGSFF
cdr3_nt: TGCAGCGTTGAAGGGACAGGGGGATCGTTCTTC

j_call: TRBJ2-3
clone_size: .
d_call: .
v_call: TRBV5-1
cdr3_aa: CASSTGVTDTQYF
cdr3_nt: TGCGCCAGCAGTACGGGGGTCACAGATACGCAGTATTTT

j_call: TRBJ1-2
clone_size: .
d_call: .
v_call: TRBV15
cdr3_aa: CATSRGRGRDYGYTF
cdr3_nt: TGTGCCACCAGCAGGGGACGGGGCAGGGACTATGGCTACACCTTC

j_call: TRBJ1-2
clone_size: .
d_call: .
v_call: TRBV20-1
cdr3_aa: CSASVRSGAYGYTF
cdr3_nt: TGCAGTGCTAGTGTCCGGTCGGGAGCTTATGGCTACACCTTC